This TCR beta chain was found in a study of cytomegalovirus exposure and HLA in healthy donors. Both 60 Vbeta primers and 13 Jbeta primers went into the PCR. Some clones are missing from TCRdb's copy, which holds only in-frame ones; the method was immunoSEQ multiplex PCR. This sample carries under 200,000 clones, 75% to 90% of them seen once, and the ten largest clones take about 5.7%. Comment on this clone: The antigen remains unidentified.

Study-wide results and caveats: Later analysis demonstrated an association between a missense DCLRE1C variant and TCR beta V- and J-gene trimming.

Germline CDR1 and CDR2: SGHTA and FQGNSA. The V segment lost 2 bases and the J segment 4 bases; nucleotides outside the gene matches: 8. This CDR3 region has 16 residues. Specimen: PBMCs. The receptor was derived from a man aged 40-55 years in good health and CMV-seropositive. The chain links TRBV7-2 to TRBJ2-3; TRBD2 matches 8 bases. CDR3 region: CASSLQAGAGADTQYF. The CDR3 DNA sequence: TGTGCCAGCAGCTTACAAGCGGGGGCAGGGGCAGATACGCAGTATTTT.